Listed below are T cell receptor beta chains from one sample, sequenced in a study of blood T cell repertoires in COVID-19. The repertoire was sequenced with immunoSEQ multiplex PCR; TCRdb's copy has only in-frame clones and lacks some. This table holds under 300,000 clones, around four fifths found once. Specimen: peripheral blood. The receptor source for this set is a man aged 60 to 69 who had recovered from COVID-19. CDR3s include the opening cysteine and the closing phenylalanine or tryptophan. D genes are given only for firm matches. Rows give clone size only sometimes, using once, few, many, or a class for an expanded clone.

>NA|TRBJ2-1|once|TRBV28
CASSSTFIGQFF
TGTGCCAGCAGTTCGACTTTCATCGGGCAGTTCTTC
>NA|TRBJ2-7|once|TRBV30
CAWGDLLSYEQYF
TGTGCCTGGGGGGACTTACTTTCCTACGAGCAGTACTTC
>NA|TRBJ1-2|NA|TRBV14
CASSQVQGSGYTF
TGTGCCAGCAGCCAAGTCCAGGGCTCTGGCTACACCTTC
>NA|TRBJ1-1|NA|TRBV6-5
CASSHLGGDEAFF
TGTGCCAGCAGTCATCTAGGGGGGGATGAAGCTTTCTTT
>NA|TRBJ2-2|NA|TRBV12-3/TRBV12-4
CASSFSRELFF
TGTGCCAGCAGTTTTTCTAGGGAGCTGTTTTTT
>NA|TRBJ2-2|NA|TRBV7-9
CASSSDRRAGTGELFF
TGTGCCAGCAGCTCCGACAGGCGAGCTGGCACCGGGGAGCTGTTTTTT
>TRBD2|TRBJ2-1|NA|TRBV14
CASSQDPRLAGVNEQFF
TGTGCCAGCAGCCAAGATCCGCGGCTAGCGGGAGTCAATGAGCAGTTCTTC
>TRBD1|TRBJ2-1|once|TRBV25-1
CASSAPGTGSGEQFF
TGTGCCAGCAGTGCCCCCGGGACAGGGTCGGGTGAGCAGTTCTTC
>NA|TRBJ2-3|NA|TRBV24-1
CATRASTDTQYF
TGTGCCACGAGAGCTAGCACAGATACGCAGTATTTT
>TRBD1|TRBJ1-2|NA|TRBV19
CASSVPGGSDYGYTF
TGTGCCAGTAGTGTTCCAGGGGGCTCCGACTATGGCTACACCTTC
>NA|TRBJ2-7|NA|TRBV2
CATHSGYRYEQYF
TGTGCCACCCACTCGGGGTATAGGTACGAGCAGTACTTC
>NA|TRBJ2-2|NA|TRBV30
CACNTRNTGELFF
TGTGCCTGTAACACAAGAAACACCGGGGAGCTGTTTTTT
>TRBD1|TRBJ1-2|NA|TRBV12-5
CASGLVKTGAGGYTF
TGTGCTAGTGGTTTGGTAAAGACAGGGGCGGGTGGCTACACCTTC
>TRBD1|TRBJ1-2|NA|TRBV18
CASSPLDRADGYTF
TGTGCCAGCTCACCTTTGGACAGGGCCGATGGCTACACCTTC
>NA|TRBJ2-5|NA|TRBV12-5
CASGLVGETQYF
TGTGCTAGTGGTTTGGTCGGGGAGACCCAGTACTTC
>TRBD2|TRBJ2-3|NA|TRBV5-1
CASSIGLAGGPPSTDTQYF
TGCGCCAGCAGCATAGGACTAGCGGGAGGGCCACCAAGCACAGATACGCAGTATTTT
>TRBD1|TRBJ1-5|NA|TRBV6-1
CASRRDSSNQPQHF
TGTGCCAGCAGAAGGGACAGTAGCAATCAGCCCCAGCATTTT
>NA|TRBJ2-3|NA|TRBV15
CATSKLIGGTDTQYF
TGTGCCACCAGCAAGTTAATCGGGGGCACAGATACGCAGTATTTT
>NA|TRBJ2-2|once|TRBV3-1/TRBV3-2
CASSQAGFGTGELFF
TGTGCCAGCAGCCAAGCAGGGTTTGGCACCGGGGAGCTGTTTTTT
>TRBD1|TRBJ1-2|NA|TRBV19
CASSIRGQGIDGYTF
TGTGCCAGTAGTATCCGAGGACAGGGCATAGATGGCTACACCTTC
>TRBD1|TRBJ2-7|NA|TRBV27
CASDYGGQGNYEQYF
TGTGCCAGCGATTATGGGGGACAGGGCAACTACGAGCAGTACTTC
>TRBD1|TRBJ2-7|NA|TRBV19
CASSQTGTVYEQYF
TGTGCCAGTAGTCAGACAGGGACCGTGTACGAGCAGTACTTC
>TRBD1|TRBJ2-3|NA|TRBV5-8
CASSDGTGGVDTQYF
TGTGCCAGCAGCGACGGGACAGGGGGCGTAGATACGCAGTATTTT
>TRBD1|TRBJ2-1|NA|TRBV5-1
CASSFTGTGLNEQFF
TGCGCCAGCAGCTTCACCGGGACAGGCCTCAATGAGCAGTTCTTC
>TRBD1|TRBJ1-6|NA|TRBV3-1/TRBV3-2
CASSPTGEASPLHF
TGTGCCAGCAGCCCGACAGGGGAAGCTTCACCCCTCCACTTT
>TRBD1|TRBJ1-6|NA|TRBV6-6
CASSLTGGASYNSPLHF
TGTGCCAGCAGTCTAACAGGGGGCGCGTCCTATAATTCACCCCTCCACTTT
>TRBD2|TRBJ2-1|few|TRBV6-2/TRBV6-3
CASSARVGGDEQFF
TGTGCCAGCAGCGCACGGGTTGGGGGGGATGAGCAGTTCTTC
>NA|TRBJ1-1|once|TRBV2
CASSEAGGVNTEAFF
TGTGCCAGCAGTGAAGCGGGGGGGGTGAACACTGAAGCTTTCTTT
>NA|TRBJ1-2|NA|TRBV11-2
CASSLGRRGYGYTF
TGTGCCAGCAGCTTAGGACGCAGGGGCTATGGCTACACCTTC
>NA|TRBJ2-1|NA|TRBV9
CASTLRPVRWNEQFF
TGTGCATCCACCCTACGCCCGGTCCGGTGGAATGAGCAGTTCTTC
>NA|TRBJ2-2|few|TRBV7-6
CASSSRGGGVSGELFF
TGTGCCAGCAGCTCTCGAGGTGGAGGGGTATCCGGGGAGCTGTTTTTT
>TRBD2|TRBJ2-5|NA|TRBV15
CATSRDYSGGRALETQYF
TGTGCCACCAGCAGAGATTATTCGGGCGGGAGGGCCCTAGAGACCCAGTACTTC
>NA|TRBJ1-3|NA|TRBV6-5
CASNSVGGNTIYF
TGTGCCAGCAATAGCGTTGGGGGAAACACCATATATTTT
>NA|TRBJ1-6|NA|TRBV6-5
CASSYVRGSNSPLHF
TGTGCCAGCAGTTACGTCCGGGGAAGTAATTCACCCCTCCACTTT
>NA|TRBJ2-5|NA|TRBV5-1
CASSVKSGQETQYF
TGCGCCAGCAGCGTAAAAAGCGGCCAAGAGACCCAGTACTTC
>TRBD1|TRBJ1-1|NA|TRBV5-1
CASSKGTVRLNTEAFF
TGCGCCAGCAGCAAGGGGACAGTCCGACTGAACACTGAAGCTTTCTTT
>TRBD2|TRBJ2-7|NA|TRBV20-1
CRLGGTYEQYF
TGCAGATTGGGAGGGACCTACGAGCAGTACTTC
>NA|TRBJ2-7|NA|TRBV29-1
CSVGRGTAPTYEQYF
TGCAGCGTTGGGAGGGGGACAGCCCCAACCTACGAGCAGTACTTC